This TCR beta chain was profiled in a study of T cell responses to AZD1222 COVID-19 vaccine. Germline V gene data show CDR1 as MDHEN and CDR2 as SYDVKM. V was clipped by 6 bases and J by 2 bases, with 7 bases between them. There are 12 residues in the CDR3. Using immunoSEQ multiplex PCR, the repertoire was profiled, and TCRdb retains in-frame clones only, with some absent. The sample yields 150,000 to 200,000 clones, about 92% seen once. Concerning this clone itself: As yet, its antigen is unknown.

Analysis merged second doses at about 4 or about 12 weeks. Whole-study results and caveats: A mostly white British donor set with more females was recruited, and clonal diversity was possibly underestimated. Increased Spike-specific TCR breadth and depth were observed after two AZD1222 doses.

The chain uses TRBV28 and TRBJ2-5; D not resolved. The clonotype was recovered from an adult who received the AZD1222 COVID-19 vaccine. Sequencing used peripheral blood, obtained 28 days after the second AZD1222 dose. The CDR3 DNA is TGTGCCAGCAGAGACTTTCAAGAGACCCAGTACTTC. Translated: CASRDFQETQYF.